This record concerns one T cell receptor beta chain sequence. The target of this receptor is not known. Qualities for individual bases were not recorded, and no much larger clone is one base off. The entry originates in a study of cytomegalovirus exposure and HLA in healthy donors (dated by TCRdb to 2016 to 2017). General notes on the study: In an earlier analysis of under 600 of the donors, 276 Gb of sequence data and just under 120 million unique TCR beta sequences from 150 million to 200 million T cells were reported. The number of typed donors differed by locus: about 620-640 for A, B, C, DRB1 and DQB1; 500 to 550 for DQA1; some 610 for DPA1; and about 470 for DPB1. Because of strong linkage in the cohort, five DR-DQ haplotypes were treated as single units for association and clustering. A later genetic analysis took genome-wide SNP genotypes for about 55% of the 666 donors and used that subset as a discovery cohort. The aim of the study was to test whether cataloging public T cell receptors could identify signatures of past pathogen exposure. HLA typing included class I and class II loci at four-digit resolution. Every discovery cohort repertoire had been produced on one sequencing platform. The later analysis used no new phenotypic data to find candidate immune exposures, relying instead on TCR beta sequences and their occurrence across donors. Among 398 genotyped donors of the cohort, an average of about 240,000 unique TCR beta nucleotide sequences were sequenced per donor, roughly 18% of them non-productive. Roughly 300 gigabases of sequencing data and tens of millions of unique TCR sequences were included in an early release covering several hundred HLA-typed donors. A later analysis re-analyzed previously published TCR beta repertoires from several hundred donors and added high-resolution HLA genotyping to study TCR occurrence patterns. The study profiled the T cell repertoires of around 700 subjects by immunosequencing and related them to cytomegalovirus serostatus. Along with the approximately 670-subject first cohort, a separate validation cohort of more than 90 different subjects was used. In an earlier analysis of over 550 of the donors, high-throughput TCR beta sequencing was used to judge whether each TCR beta V gene segment behaved as functional or pseudogenic. Donor age, sex, ethnicity and CMV serostatus were compiled alongside the repertoire data. The study combined high-throughput TCR immunosequencing, statistical association of individual TCRs with disease status, and machine learning to predict cytomegalovirus infection status. The genetic ancestry cluster associated with self-reported Caucasian donors included over 80% of the roughly 390 genotyped donors.

What the research found in general, with its limitations: Broadly in line with IMGT annotations, most TCR beta V segments showed up in productive rearrangements about 90% or about 30% of the time in an earlier analysis of about 500 of the donors. Compared with the roughly 700-donor mean, donors in an Asian-associated ancestry cluster had fewer N-insertions in productive TCRs, according to a later genetic analysis. The earlier analysis of 587 of the donors excluded about 16 rarely observed V segments, including chromosome 9 orphons, because counts were too low. Immune exposure information for the cohort was limited to CMV serostatus. A cluster of highly shared sequence variants was judged likely to be a technical artifact of the sequencing pipeline. In vitro tests confirmed that a few of the cytomegalovirus-associated TCR beta chains recognize cytomegalovirus antigens. In a later analysis, the rate of TCR association differed among HLA loci, with DRB1 alleles having the most associated TCRs and HLA-C alleles having the fewest. A later analysis found that HLA-associated TCR beta chains were more clonally expanded and had lower generation probabilities than equally common non-associated chains. Some IMGT-functional V segments, including TRBV6-2 and TRBV6-3, could not be told apart with the 87-base-pair reads, so those segments were excluded. Specific HLA alleles were associated with 15,000 to 20,000 TCR beta sequences at a false discovery rate of 0.05 in a later analysis. While some public TCRs were present in many individuals, most TCR sequences turned up only very rarely across donors. In the study, approximately 160 TCR beta chains were listed as associated with cytomegalovirus. Most CMV-associated TCR beta chains appeared to be HLA-restricted in a later analysis, and the HLA associations seemed to be driven largely by CMV exposure. Because HLA typing was missing for some donors at each locus, association tests included only the typed subset. Correlated functional status among segregating V segments might be attributable to linkage disequilibrium, but an unknown experimental factor could not be ruled out. A further reported finding was that TCR beta sequences accurately predicted the HLA-A and HLA-B alleles for most subjects in the first cohort. Assigning TCR associations to individual alleles was difficult when HLA alleles, especially DR and DQ, strongly co-occurred. In a later analysis, several top co-occurrence clusters were reported to appear linked to parvovirus B19, influenza, CMV and Epstein-Barr virus. Roughly uniform sequencing depth across donors was assumed in presence/absence analyses, although this assumption may not hold. The authors suggested that the approach could potentially be extended to other disease states and immunological phenotypes. Only TCR beta chains were sequenced in this cohort, and the absence of alpha or paired-chain data limited detectable features. The classifier was reported to diagnose cytomegalovirus status with high specificity and sensitivity in both the original cohort and the validation cohort. V-gene and J-gene trimming of TCR beta chains was associated with a missense DCLRE1C variant in a later genetic analysis, and the association was replicated in an independent cohort.

The cohort was made up of around 720 healthy bone marrow donors. All cohort members were sampled while nominally healthy, although unrecorded immune exposures were likely present. The donor was CMV seronegative and belonged to the group of roughly 330 seronegative cohort members. Each donor provided a peripheral blood sample, and peripheral blood mononuclear cells were used for TCR beta sequencing. The Qiagen DNeasy Blood Extraction Kit was used to extract genomic DNA from the blood cell samples. The CDR1 and CDR2 encoded by the germline V gene are MNHNS and SASEGT. The junction shows trimming of 8 bases on V and 3 bases on J, plus 14 bases between the germline ends. The CDR3 spans 14 residues, from the cysteine through the phenylalanine. This entry keeps only the CDR3 DNA: 42 bases, framed from base 1. Libraries were constructed by the immunoSEQ multiplex PCR assay. For the multiplex PCR, a mixture combining 60 forward primers for TCR Vbeta segments and 13 reverse primers for TCR Jbeta segments was used. The CDR3 region of rearranged TCR beta genes was amplified from genomic DNA by a multiplex PCR assay. Amplified TCR beta libraries were sequenced as 87-base-pair reads on the Illumina HiSeq System. The paper's data handling went like this. In a later analysis, approximately 74 million unique TCR beta chains were counted across the 650 to 700 repertoires, and around 10 million of these chains were shared by at least two donors. To remove PCR and sequencing errors, raw reads were error-corrected and collapsed into unique sequences using a nearest-neighbor algorithm that merged closely related sequences. CDR3 sequences were aligned to IMGT reference sequences to assign V, D and J gene segments. For a sequence to be retained, a match of at least six nucleotides was required to both a V gene segment and a J gene segment. A rearrangement was called productive if the CDR3 had no stop codons and remained in frame with V and J, and every other rearrangement was called non-productive. Following IMGT convention, CDR3 was defined as the stretch from the second conserved V-encoded cysteine up to the conserved J-encoded phenylalanine. Sequences without an unambiguous match to a single V gene segment were excluded from the earlier analysis of several hundred of the donors. An earlier analysis of roughly 590 of the donors called V segments functional above 56.7% productive rearrangements and segregating when the between-donor standard deviation exceeded 5%. A statistical classification framework was built to diagnose cytomegalovirus status from the catalog of TCR beta chain sequences. In a later analysis, V and J genes were assigned by comparing TCR nucleotide sequences against IMGT/GENE-DB human TR gene sequences. The TCRdist pipeline was used in a later analysis to assign CDR3 sequences and most-parsimonious VDJ recombination scenarios. In a later analysis, each TCR beta chain was defined by its CDR3 amino acid sequence together with its V-gene family, and reads lacking a unique V-gene family were excluded. As a way to deal with suspected cross-contamination and a sequencing artifact, a later analysis dropped 640 or so nucleotide sequences that were highly shared and had low generation probability. A later analysis calculated a clonal expansion index for each public chain from normalized within-repertoire ranks of inferred template counts. In a later analysis, generation probabilities were computed using a VDJ recombination model fitted to out-of-frame rearrangements, and the results were checked against IGoR. In a later analysis, hypergeometric tests were used to score TCR-TCR, TCR-HLA and TCR-CMV co-occurrence, with a repertoire-size bias correction applied to TCR pairs. In a later analysis, false discovery rates were estimated by permuting HLA or CMV assignments 20 times. In a later analysis, co-occurring TCRs were grouped using DBSCAN, and TCRdist sequence similarity was added for clustering within HLA-allele-positive subsets. Co-occurrence clustering excluded repertoires with fewer than 30,000 or more than 120,000 public chains, plus five with anomalous nucleotide sharing. TCRdb obtained this table from immuneACCESS and retained in-frame rearrangements with V and J assigned. These tables miss some clones; where compared with another copy, unresolved V genes account for less than half of the shortfall, and the remainder is unexplained. That table furnishes V, J and clone size, whereas the DNA furnished D and trimming. For this sample there are about 90,000 clones; over 60% appear just once. Together, the top ten hold around 4% of the sample.

This receptor chain uses TRBV6-1 and TRBJ1-3; possibly the D gene is TRBD1, per 6 matching bases. The receptor was isolated from a man aged 25 to 40 in good health and CMV-seronegative. The sample was PBMCs. The CDR3 region reads CASLGGGIGNTIYF. The nucleotide sequence reads TGTGCCAGCTTAGGGGGTGGGATTGGAAACACCATATATTTT.